This TCR beta chain was sequenced during a study of monozygotic twins with inflammatory bowel disease. Study-wide points: T cell subtypes were not distinguishable in this analysis. No one strong IBD-associated signal or clonotype was supported. Patient-to-patient differences in immunosuppressive treatment may have added variability to the repertoires.

In the case of this clonotype: As yet, its antigen is unknown.

The CDR3 runs to 14 residues. In germline, CDR1 is SEHNR, CDR2 FQNEAQ (reference sequence). TCRdb reanalyzed the 5' RACE reads, giving one entry per CDR3 protein sequence and no DNA. This listing includes around 450,000 distinct CDR3 sequences. A roughly 2.5 ml blood sample was drawn per donor. The clonotype originates from a human donor with ulcerative colitis or Crohn's disease, or a healthy co-twin of an affected twin (not recorded which). Specimen: blood. The chain links TRBV7-9 to TRBJ2-1; TCRdb proposes TRBD2, but this gene call is untestable without DNA. The CDR3 is CASSRLAGGGEQFF. Drawing the rest from reference TRBV7-9 and TRBJ2-1, the complete variable domain is DTGVSQNPRHKITKRGQNVTFRCDPISEHNRLYWYRQTLGQGPEFLTYFQNEAQLEKSRLLSDRFSAERPKGSFSTLEIQRTEQGDSAMYLCASSRLAGGGEQFFGPGTRLTVL.